This T cell receptor (beta chain) was recovered during a study of cytomegalovirus exposure and HLA in healthy donors. Overall study results and limits: Solely CMV serostatus was available to characterize immune exposure. Owing to their indistinguishability, certain V segments, notably TRBV6-2 and TRBV6-3, were excluded. HLA allele associations emerged for roughly 17,000 TCR beta sequences in a later analysis, at 0.05 false discovery rate.

CDR1 is LNHDA and CDR2 is SQIVND in the germline V gene (reference sequence). The CDR3 runs to 15 residues. Trimming removed 3 bases at V and 0 bases at J, with 11 bases between. Notes on this clone: What it binds is unknown.

The study ran its PCR with 60 Vbeta and 13 Jbeta primers. Data came from immunoSEQ multiplex PCR; TCRdb stores just in-frame clones and leaves some out. The table includes around 110,000 clones, about 86% detected once. The source material was PBMCs. This TCR derives from a woman aged 25 to 39 in good health and CMV-seronegative. This chain connects TRBV19 to TRBJ1-1; possibly TRBD1 for D (6 bases). The CDR3 reads CASSMMRQVNTEAFF. CDR3 bases: TGTGCCAGTAGTATGATGAGACAGGTGAACACTGAAGCTTTCTTT.